The clone carrying this TCR beta chain has only one observation. Its antigen is not known. The PCR made use of 60 Vbeta and 13 Jbeta primers. Here immunoSEQ multiplex PCR was the method, and the copy in TCRdb shows in-frame clones only, minus some. The table records approximately 82,000 clones, 78% of them present only once. This sample stems from a study of cytomegalovirus exposure and HLA in healthy donors. General observations from the study: The productive fraction for most TCR beta V segments was about 90% or about 30% in an earlier analysis. Analysis performed later showed TCR beta chains linked to HLA being more clonally expanded than equally common others. In presence/absence analyses, roughly uniform sequencing depth across donors was assumed. The authors reported that TCR beta sequences could predict HLA-A and HLA-B alleles. These predictions were accurate for most subjects in the first cohort.

Trimming removed 2 bases from V and 4 bases from J, with 20 bases in between. Looked up from germline, CDR1 is ENHRY and CDR2 is SYGVKD. There are 18 residues in the CDR3. Sequencing was performed on PBMCs. V usage is TRBV10-3 and J usage is TRBJ2-2, with D tentatively TRBD1 (5 bases). This clonotype was sampled from a middle-aged man in good health and CMV-seronegative. CDR3 sequence (DNA): TGTGCCATCAGTGAGCCTGGTCGCAGGGATCGCGGCACCGGGGAGCTGTTTTTT. This codes for CAISEPGRRDRGTGELFF.